Listed below are T cell receptor beta chains from one sample, sequenced in a study of identical twins. Each CDR3 protein gets one entry after TCRdb re-called the 5' RACE reads with MiXCR. The sample has about 920,000 distinct CDR3 sequences; approximately 13% are singletons. This same sample was also part of a study on yellow fever vaccine responses in identical twins.

The sequencing input was PBMCs. Source of these receptors: a woman under 30 in good health. Both conserved end residues are part of each CDR3. Each record gives: CDR3 length, clone size, J gene, D gene, V gene, CDR3 protein, CDR3 DNA. D genes are given only for firm matches. The size field is filled for only some rows; it gives once, few, many or a size class.

>15|few|TRBJ2-3|TRBD2|TRBV4-1
CASSQPAGGTDTQYF
TGCGCCAGCAGCCAACCAGCGGGGGGCACAGATACGCAGTATTTT
>14|-|TRBJ2-7|-|TRBV13
CASSFTSRRYEQYF
TGTGCCAGCAGCTTCACTAGCAGACGTTACGAGCAGTACTTC
>12|few|TRBJ2-1|-|TRBV10-3
CAISRSYNEQFF
TGTGCCATCAGTAGGTCCTACAATGAGCAGTTCTTC
>12|many|TRBJ2-7|-|TRBV28
CASSGLPYEQYF
TGTGCCAGCAGTGGACTCCCCTACGAGCAGTACTTC
>15|-|TRBJ2-1|-|TRBV6-1
CATRENREEGNEQFF
TGTGCCACCAGAGAAAACAGGGAAGAAGGCAATGAGCAGTTCTTC
>13|-|TRBJ1-1|-|TRBV20-1
CSAYGRTNTEAFF
TGCAGTGCCTACGGACGGACGAACACTGAAGCTTTCTTT
>15|few|TRBJ2-1|-|TRBV12-5
CASGQTISSYNEQFF
TGTGCTAGTGGTCAGACCATTAGCTCCTACAATGAGCAGTTCTTC
>17|-|TRBJ2-1|-|TRBV24-1
CATSDPVGRSSYNEQFF
TGTGCCACCAGTGACCCTGTAGGCCGGAGCTCCTACAATGAGCAGTTCTTC
>18|few|TRBJ2-1|-|TRBV6-1
CASSEPLTLISGSNEQFF
TGTGCCAGCAGTGAACCCCTCACATTGATATCGGGCAGCAATGAGCAGTTCTTC
>16|-|TRBJ2-7|TRBD2|TRBV14
CASSQDLASGRLKQYF
TGTGCCAGCAGCCAAGATTTGGCTAGCGGGAGACTGAAGCAGTACTTC
>13|few|TRBJ2-3|TRBD2|TRBV28
CASFKRDTDTQYF
TGTGCCAGCTTCAAGCGGGACACAGATACGCAGTATTTT
>16|-|TRBJ2-5|TRBD1|TRBV24-1
CATSRPPRGLRETQYF
TGTGCCACCAGCCGACCCCCCAGGGGGCTTCGAGAGACCCAGTACTTC
>16|few|TRBJ2-7|-|TRBV7-8
CASSFGFRSSPYEQYF
TGTGCCAGCAGCTTTGGTTTCAGGAGCTCCCCCTACGAGCAGTACTTC
>15|few|TRBJ1-5|-|TRBV12-3/TRBV12-4
CASSYGIISDQPQHF
TGTGCCAGCAGTTACGGGATTATTAGTGATCAGCCCCAGCATTTT
>14|few|TRBJ2-1|-|TRBV3-1
CASSPLGGRDEQFF
TGTGCCAGCAGCCCCCTCGGGGGAAGGGATGAGCAGTTCTTC
>17|few|TRBJ1-1|TRBD1|TRBV5-8
CASSLKGPGQGGTEAFF
TGTGCCAGCAGCTTGAAAGGGCCGGGACAGGGCGGCACTGAAGCTTTCTTT
>14|few|TRBJ1-1|-|TRBV6-5
CASSYGQMETEAFF
TGTGCCAGCAGTTACGGACAGATGGAAACTGAAGCTTTCTTT
>15|few|TRBJ2-1|-|TRBV7-9
CASSLGRGFYNEQFF
TGTGCCAGCAGCTTAGGTAGGGGTTTCTACAATGAGCAGTTCTTC
>11|-|TRBJ1-1|-|TRBV6-6
CASSFQGEAFF
TGTGCCAGCAGTTTCCAGGGTGAAGCTTTCTTT
>15|few|TRBJ2-1|TRBD2|TRBV11-3
CASSLTSGRIDEQFF
TGTGCCAGCAGCTTGACTAGCGGGAGGATCGATGAGCAGTTCTTC
>16|many|TRBJ2-3|TRBD2|TRBV28
CASSGMTSWFPDTQYF
TGTGCCAGCAGTGGGATGACTAGCTGGTTCCCAGATACGCAGTATTTT
>11|-|TRBJ1-1|-|TRBV12-3/TRBV12-4
CASSFPDQAFF
TGTGCCAGCAGTTTCCCAGACCAGGCTTTCTTT
>15|many|TRBJ1-4|-|TRBV12-3/TRBV12-4
CASSPNQAGGRKLFF
TGTGCCAGCAGCCCTAATCAAGCAGGAGGAAGAAAACTGTTTTTT
>15|-|TRBJ2-3|-|TRBV2
CASSEGSGHTDTQYF
TGTGCCAGCAGTGAAGGCAGCGGGCACACAGATACGCAGTATTTT
>16|few|TRBJ2-7|TRBD2|TRBV19
CASSIAASGFSYEQYF
TGTGCCAGTAGTATAGCCGCTAGCGGGTTCTCCTACGAGCAGTACTTC
>17|-|TRBJ2-7|-|TRBV3-1
CASSLISGQTSSYEQYF
TGTGCCAGCAGCCTAATCTCGGGACAAACAAGCTCCTACGAGCAGTACTTC